The rows below give T cell receptor beta chains drawn from one sample of a study of CD8 T cells in ankylosing spondylitis. MiXCR, applied by TCRdb to the 5' RACE reads, yields one record per CDR3 protein. This sample has some 140,000 distinct CDR3 sequences; roughly 8.4% occur once, and the top ten carry 7.3%. Material: synovial fluid, either unsorted or a sorted T cell fraction (not recorded which). These receptors were taken from a male donor with ankylosing spondylitis. The CDR3 runs from the conserved cysteine through the conserved F or W. Each record gives: D gene, V gene, clone size, J gene, CDR3 protein, CDR3 DNA. D genes are given only for firm matches. Some rows mark clone size as missing; the rest say once, few, many or name a class of expanded clone.

>.|TRBV24-1|few|TRBJ1-5
CATSDFPDQPQHF
TGTGCCACCAGTGATTTCCCTGATCAGCCCCAGCATTTT
>TRBD1|TRBV6-4|many|TRBJ2-3
CASSVQGADTDTQYF
TGTGCCAGCAGTGTGCAGGGGGCCGACACAGATACGCAGTATTTT
>.|TRBV7-2|many|TRBJ1-2
CASSLAGSGAPGYGYTF
TGTGCCAGCAGCTTAGCGGGAAGTGGGGCCCCCGGCTATGGCTACACCTTC
>.|TRBV20-1|few|TRBJ2-1
CSVRRGRDDEQFF
TGCAGTGTAAGGAGGGGCCGGGATGATGAGCAGTTCTTC
>TRBD2|TRBV7-2|many|TRBJ2-1
CASSSGTSGRNEQFF
TGTGCCAGCAGCTCCGGGACTAGCGGGCGGAATGAGCAGTTCTTC
>.|TRBV12-3/TRBV12-4|.|TRBJ1-1
CASGTFEAFF
TGTGCCAGCGGAACCTTTGAAGCTTTCTTT
>.|TRBV27|many|TRBJ2-5
CASSPQGQETQYF
TGTGCCAGCAGTCCCCAGGGGCAAGAGACCCAGTACTTC
>TRBD1|TRBV6-5|.|TRBJ1-2
CASSYNRGLGGYTF
TGTGCCAGCAGTTACAACAGGGGGCTAGGGGGCTACACCTTC
>TRBD2|TRBV7-2|few|TRBJ2-5
CASSLLAGVLETQYF
TGTGCCAGCAGCTTACTAGCGGGAGTCCTGGAGACCCAGTACTTC
>.|TRBV20-1|many|TRBJ1-6
CSAPPGPNSPLHF
TGCAGTGCCCCCCCAGGTCCCAATTCACCCCTCCACTTT
>.|TRBV20-1|many|TRBJ1-1
CSARDDLQGRGEAFF
TGCAGTGCTAGAGATGATCTTCAGGGCCGGGGTGAAGCTTTCTTT
>TRBD2|TRBV7-9|many|TRBJ2-1
CASRGLAGSRQFF
TGTGCCAGCAGAGGACTAGCGGGAAGTCGGCAGTTCTTC
>TRBD1|TRBV6-2/TRBV6-3|many|TRBJ2-2
CASSYHWDRSTGELFF
TGTGCCAGCAGTTATCATTGGGACAGATCTACCGGGGAGCTGTTTTTT
>.|TRBV19|.|TRBJ1-5
CASSITALYSNQPQHF
TGTGCCAGTAGTATTACAGCACTCTATAGCAATCAGCCCCAGCATTTT
>.|TRBV20-1|.|TRBJ1-1
CSAENPRPGDTEAFF
TGCAGTGCTGAAAACCCGAGACCTGGGGACACTGAAGCTTTCTTT